This T cell receptor (beta chain) was profiled in a study of blood T cell repertoires in COVID-19 (dated by TCRdb to about 2020). Looking at the study overall: Samples covering the acute and convalescent phases of COVID-19 were provided by collaborators in the United States, Italy and Spain. The material from the prospective study consisted of cDNA or gDNA derived from T cells, B-cell-depleted T cells, or PBMCs. Subjects who had been exposed to COVID-19, were actively infected with it, or had recovered from it provided the deeply sampled blood TCRbeta repertoires that made up the dataset. A freely available public database, intended as a resource for researchers studying the immune response to SARS-CoV-2, is where the repertoires were released. The samples were drawn from two sources: the first 160 participants of the ongoing ImmuneRACE study, and 950 to 1,500 subjects contributed by 6 global collaborators. Sample metadata almost always included a de-identified subject ID, COVID-19 status, age in years and sex. Where available, HLA class I and class II types were taken from metadata supplied by the sample provider and were not determined by assay-based typing.

The immunoSEQ Assay, a bias-controlled multiplex PCR, was used to amplify TCRbeta CDR3 regions from genomic DNA. Per the original workflow: Within the assay, amplification of reference gene primers was used to estimate how many nucleated cells each sample contained. To quantify the absolute abundance of each unique TCRbeta CDR3 rearrangement, sequence reads were collapsed and filtered. For each sample, productive Simpson clonality was calculated as the square root of Simpson's diversity index across productive rearrangements. The clones in this table, taken by TCRdb from immuneACCESS, are in-frame only. Not every clone is retained; where verified, under half of the shortfall comes from an unresolved V gene, and the cause of the rest is unknown. The V and J calls and clone size are taken from that table; D and trimming were inferred from the DNA. A total of more than 85,000 clones appear in this sample, under 85% of them only once. Together, the top ten hold around 12% of the sample.

V loses 7 bases, J loses 0 bases, and the germline ends lie 13 bases apart. The CDR3, cysteine through phenylalanine, is 15 amino acids long. The sequence is cut down to CDR3 DNA, 45 bases in frame from base 1. CDR1 and CDR2, looked up from the germline V gene (reference sequence), are GTSNPN and SVGIG. Details on this clone: Its target antigen remains unknown. The record has no base qualities; no much larger clone is one base away.

Broader findings and caveats from the paper: The quantity of clinical and demographic metadata differed by source and by participant and was supplied without curation.

Collaborating institutions collected whole blood in K2EDTA tubes following their own protocols. For TCRbeta analysis, collaborators shipped samples in one of three forms: frozen whole blood, isolated PBMCs, or DNA extracted from either of those sample types. The rearrangement joined TRBV30 to TRBJ2-6, with the D gene not clear enough to name. This TCR was sampled from a human donor in a cohort sampled during active COVID-19. The sequencing sample was made of peripheral blood. The nucleotide sequence is given as TGTGCCTTAACCTACGGGTTCTCTGGGGCCAACGTCCTGACTTTC. Translated, it reads CALTYGFSGANVLTF.